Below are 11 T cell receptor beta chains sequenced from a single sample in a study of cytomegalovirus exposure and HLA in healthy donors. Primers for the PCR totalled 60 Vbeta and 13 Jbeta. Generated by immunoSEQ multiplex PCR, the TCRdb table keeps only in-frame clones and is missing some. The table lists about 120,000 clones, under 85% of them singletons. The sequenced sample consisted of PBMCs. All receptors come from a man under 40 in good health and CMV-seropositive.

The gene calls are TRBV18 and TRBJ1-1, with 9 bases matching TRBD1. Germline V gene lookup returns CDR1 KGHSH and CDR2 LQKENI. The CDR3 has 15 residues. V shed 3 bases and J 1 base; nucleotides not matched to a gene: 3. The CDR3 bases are TGTGCCAGCTCACCGCCGGGACAGGGGAACACTGAAGCTTTCTTT. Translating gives CASSPPGQGNTEAFF.

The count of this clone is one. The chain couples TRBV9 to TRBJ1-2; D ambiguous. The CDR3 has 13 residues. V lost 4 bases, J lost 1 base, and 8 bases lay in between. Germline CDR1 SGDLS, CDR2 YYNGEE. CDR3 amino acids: CASSQENNYGYTF. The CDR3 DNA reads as TGTGCCAGCAGCCAAGAGAATAACTATGGCTACACCTTC.

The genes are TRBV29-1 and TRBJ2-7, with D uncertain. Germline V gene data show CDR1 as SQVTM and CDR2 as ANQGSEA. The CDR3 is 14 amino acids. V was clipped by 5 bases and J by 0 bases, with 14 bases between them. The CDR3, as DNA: TGCAGCGTTTTACCGACACTGAGCTCCTACGAGCAGTACTTC. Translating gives CSVLPTLSSYEQYF.

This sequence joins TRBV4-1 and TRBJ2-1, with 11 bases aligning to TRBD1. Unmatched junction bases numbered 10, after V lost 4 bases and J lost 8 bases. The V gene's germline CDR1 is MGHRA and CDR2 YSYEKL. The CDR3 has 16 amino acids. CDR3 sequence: CASSPRGTGGKDEQFF. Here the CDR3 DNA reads TGCGCCAGCAGCCCGAGGGGGACAGGGGGTAAAGATGAGCAGTTCTTC.

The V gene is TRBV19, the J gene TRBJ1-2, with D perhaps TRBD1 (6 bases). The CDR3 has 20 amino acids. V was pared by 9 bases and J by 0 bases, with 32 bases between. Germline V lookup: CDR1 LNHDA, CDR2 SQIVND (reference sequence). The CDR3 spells CASPLKSRTERGLANYGYTF. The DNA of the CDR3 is TGTGCCAGCCCCCTTAAAAGTCGGACAGAGAGGGGGTTAGCTAACTATGGCTACACCTTC.

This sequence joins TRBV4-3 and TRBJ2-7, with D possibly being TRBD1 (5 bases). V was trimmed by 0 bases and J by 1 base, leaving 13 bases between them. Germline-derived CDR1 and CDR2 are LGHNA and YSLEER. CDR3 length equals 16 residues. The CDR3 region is CASSQEVAGWSYEQYF. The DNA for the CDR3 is TGCGCCAGCAGCCAAGAGGTGGCAGGGTGGTCCTACGAGCAGTACTTC.

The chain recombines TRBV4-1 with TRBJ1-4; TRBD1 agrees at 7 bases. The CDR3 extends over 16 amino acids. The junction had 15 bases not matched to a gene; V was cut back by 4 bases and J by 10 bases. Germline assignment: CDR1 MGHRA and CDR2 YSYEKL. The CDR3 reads CASSRSPGTEEGKLFF. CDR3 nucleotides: TGCGCCAGCAGCCGAAGCCCCGGGACAGAAGAAGGAAAACTGTTTTTT.

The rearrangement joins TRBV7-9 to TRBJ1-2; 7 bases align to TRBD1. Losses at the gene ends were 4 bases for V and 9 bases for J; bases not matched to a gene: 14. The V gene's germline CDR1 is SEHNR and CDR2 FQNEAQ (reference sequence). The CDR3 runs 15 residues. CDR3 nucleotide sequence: TGTGCCAGCAGCTATCCCCGGGACAGCCTTACGAGCTACACCTTC. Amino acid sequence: CASSYPRDSLTSYTF. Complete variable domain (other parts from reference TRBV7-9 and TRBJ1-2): DTGVSQNPRHKITKRGQNVTFRCDPISEHNRLYWYRQTLGQGPEFLTYFQNEAQLEKSRLLSDRFSAERPKGSFSTLEIQRTEQGDSAMYLCASSYPRDSLTSYTFGSGTRLTVV.

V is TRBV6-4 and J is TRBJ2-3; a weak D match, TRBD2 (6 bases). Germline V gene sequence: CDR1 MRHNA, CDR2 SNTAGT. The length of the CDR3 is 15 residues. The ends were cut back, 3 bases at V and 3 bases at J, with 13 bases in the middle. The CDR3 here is CASSESPGETDTQYF. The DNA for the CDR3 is TGTGCCAGCAGTGAGTCCCCGGGAGAGACAGATACGCAGTATTTT.

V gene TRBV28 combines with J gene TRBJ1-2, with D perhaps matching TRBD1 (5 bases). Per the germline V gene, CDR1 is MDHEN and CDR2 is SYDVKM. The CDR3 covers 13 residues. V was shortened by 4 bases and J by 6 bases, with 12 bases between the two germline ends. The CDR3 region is CASSSTTENGYTF. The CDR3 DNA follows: TGTGCCAGCAGTTCCACGACAGAGAATGGCTACACCTTC.

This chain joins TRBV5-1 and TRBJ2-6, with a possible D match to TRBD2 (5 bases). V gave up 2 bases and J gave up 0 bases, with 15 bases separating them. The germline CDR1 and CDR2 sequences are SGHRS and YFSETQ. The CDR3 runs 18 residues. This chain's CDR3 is CASSFTTIGNSGANVLTF. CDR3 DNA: TGCGCCAGCAGCTTTACCACAATCGGGAACTCTGGGGCCAACGTCCTGACTTTC.